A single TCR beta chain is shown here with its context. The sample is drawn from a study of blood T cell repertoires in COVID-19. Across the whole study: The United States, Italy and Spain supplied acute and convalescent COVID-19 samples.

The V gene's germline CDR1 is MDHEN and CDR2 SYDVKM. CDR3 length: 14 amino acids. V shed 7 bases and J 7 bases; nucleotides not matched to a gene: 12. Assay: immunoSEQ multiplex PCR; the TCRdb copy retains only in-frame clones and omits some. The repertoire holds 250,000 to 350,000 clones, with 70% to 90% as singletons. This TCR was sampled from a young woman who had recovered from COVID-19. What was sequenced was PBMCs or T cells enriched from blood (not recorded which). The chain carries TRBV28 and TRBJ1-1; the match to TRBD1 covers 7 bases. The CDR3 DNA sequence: TGTGCCAGCACCAAGACAGGGCCCCCCGGTGAAGCTTTCTTT. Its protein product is CASTKTGPPGEAFF.